This TCR beta chain emerged from a study of chronic HIV infection and antiretroviral therapy. The CDR3 runs 13 residues. V shed 7 bases, J shed 6 bases, and the junction held 7 bases outside the gene matches. CDR1 and CDR2 (germline): SQVTM, ANQGSEA. Using its own MiXCR run on the 5' RACE reads, TCRdb lists one record per CDR3 protein. Seen here are some 38,000 distinct CDR3 sequences, roughly 8% observed once, and the top ten hold 2.9%. This clonotype was counted ten times or more. The chain joins TRBV29-1 to TRBJ2-7, with 12 bases that match TRBD1. Material: peripheral blood. This receptor was identified in an adult who had HIV and had not received antiretroviral therapy, or was an uninfected healthy control (not recorded which). The CDR3 nucleotides are TGCAGCGCCATGGGACAGGGGGCCGGCGAGCAGTACTTC. Residues: CSAMGQGAGEQYF.